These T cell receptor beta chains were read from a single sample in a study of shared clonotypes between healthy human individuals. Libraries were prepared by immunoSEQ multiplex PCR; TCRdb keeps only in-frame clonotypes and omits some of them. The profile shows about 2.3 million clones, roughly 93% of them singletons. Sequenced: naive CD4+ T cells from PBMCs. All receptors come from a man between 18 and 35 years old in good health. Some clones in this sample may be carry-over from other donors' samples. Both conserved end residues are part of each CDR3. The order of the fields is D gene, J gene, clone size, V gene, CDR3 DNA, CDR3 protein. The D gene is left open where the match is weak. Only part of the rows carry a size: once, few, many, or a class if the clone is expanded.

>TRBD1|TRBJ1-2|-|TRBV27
TGTGCCAGCAGTTTATCGGGGAGGGGGCAGGGCTACACCTTC
CASSLSGRGQGYTF
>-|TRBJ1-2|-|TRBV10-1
TGCGCCAGCAGTGAGTGGGTCAGGCAGGAGGCGAGGGGCTACACCTTC
CASSEWVRQEARGYTF
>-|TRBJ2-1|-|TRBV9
TGTGCCAGCAGCGTAGCGGGAGTCTACAATGAGCAGTTCTTC
CASSVAGVYNEQFF
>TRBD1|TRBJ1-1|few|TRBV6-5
TGTGCCAGCAGCTTTCCGGGACAGGGAGATTTCTTT
CASSFPGQGDFF
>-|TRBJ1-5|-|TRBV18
TGTGCCAGCTCACCGACGGACAATCAGCCCCAGCATTTT
CASSPTDNQPQHF
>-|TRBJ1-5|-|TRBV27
TGTGCCAGCAGATTATTTGGGAGCAATCAGCCCCAGCATTTT
CASRLFGSNQPQHF
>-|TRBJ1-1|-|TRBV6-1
TGTGCCAGCAGGCAGGGAGCCTCCACTGAAGCTTTCTTT
CASRQGASTEAFF
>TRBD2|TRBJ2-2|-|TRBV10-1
TGCGCCGGCGGACTAGCGGCGAACACCGGGGAGCTGTTTTTT
CAGGLAANTGELFF
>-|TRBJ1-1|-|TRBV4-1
TGCGCCAGCAGCCTTATCCGGAGGGCCACTGAAGCTTTCTTT
CASSLIRRATEAFF
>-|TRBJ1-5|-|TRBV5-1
TGCGCCAGCAGAATAGGAGTAGGTGGCAATCAGCCCCAGCATTTT
CASRIGVGGNQPQHF
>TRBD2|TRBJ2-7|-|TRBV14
TGTGCCAGCAGTCTTCCTAGCGGGGGCTCCTACGAGCAGTACTTC
CASSLPSGGSYEQYF
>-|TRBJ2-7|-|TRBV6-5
TGTGCCAGCTCGGACCCCTACGAGCAGTACTTC
CASSDPYEQYF
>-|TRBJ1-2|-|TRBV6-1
TGTGCCAGCAGTGAAGCGACGGCAGGCTACACCTTC
CASSEATAGYTF
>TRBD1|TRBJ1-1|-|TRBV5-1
TGCGCCAGCAGCTTGGAAGGGGGCTCGGTGACTGAAGCTTTCTTT
CASSLEGGSVTEAFF
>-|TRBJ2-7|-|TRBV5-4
TGTGCCAGCAGCTTGTTCCCCAGCTCCTACGAGCAGTACTTC
CASSLFPSSYEQYF
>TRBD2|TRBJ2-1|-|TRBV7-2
TGTGCCAGCAGCCCCCAGCCTCCGGGACTAGCGTCCTCCTACAATGAGCAGTTCTTC
CASSPQPPGLASSYNEQFF
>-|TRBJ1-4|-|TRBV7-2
TGTGCCAGCAGCCCAGAAGGGTGGCTGAAGGAAAAACTGTTTTTT
CASSPEGWLKEKLFF
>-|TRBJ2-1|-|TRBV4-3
TGCGCCAGCAGCCAAGATATTCGGCAGGGGGGTTACAATGAGCAGTTCTTC
CASSQDIRQGGYNEQFF
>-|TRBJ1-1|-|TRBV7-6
TGTGCCAGCAGCTTAGTTTCGGACGGGAACACTGAAGCTTTCTTT
CASSLVSDGNTEAFF
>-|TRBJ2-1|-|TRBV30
TGTGCCTGGAGTCTTCGACTGGCGGGGTACAATGAGCAGTTCTTC
CAWSLRLAGYNEQFF